Described below is a single T cell receptor (beta chain) sequence and its context. These data come from a study of blood T cell repertoires in COVID-19. Whole-study context: COVID-19 samples, acute and convalescent, were from the United States, Italy and Spain. T cells, B-cell-depleted T cells, or PBMCs provided the cDNA or gDNA that served as material.

The CDR3 length is 14 residues. The V gene lost 6 bases and the J gene lost 6 bases, with 21 bases spanning the gap. Germline V gene data show CDR1 as SQVTM and CDR2 as ANQGSEA. Original processing methods: Estimation of nucleated cell counts was performed using reference gene primer amplification. Libraries were prepared by immunoSEQ multiplex PCR; TCRdb keeps only in-frame clonotypes and omits some of them. V and J calls and clone size follow that table, whereas D and trimming were derived from the DNA. The sample has 100,000 to 120,000 clones, 76% seen once. This sequence was found in an elderly woman with acute or convalescent COVID-19. This sequence joins TRBV29-1 and TRBJ2-7, with a possible D match to TRBD2 (7 bases). Sequencing input: peripheral blood. The CDR3: CSVGGITRGGEQYF. DNA for the CDR3: TGCAGCGTGGGAGGGATAACCAGGGGTGGCGAGCAGTACTTC.